This passage covers 20 T cell receptor beta chains from one sample sequenced in a study of blood T cell repertoires in COVID-19. The data were produced by immunoSEQ multiplex PCR, yet TCRdb's version contains in-frame clones alone and is incomplete. This sample has about 90,000 clones; around 81% occur once, and the top ten carry around 5.8%. Sequencing was performed on peripheral blood. Receptors were obtained from a man aged 55 to 70 with acute or convalescent COVID-19.

This sequence joins TRBV30 and TRBJ1-4, with 7 positions matching TRBD1. Trimming at V came to 2 bases and at J to 5 bases, leaving 2 bases not matched to a gene. Per germline, CDR1 GTSNPN and CDR2 SVGIG (reference sequence). The CDR3 consists of 13 residues. The CDR3 region has the DNA TGTGCCTGGAGTCGACAGGGCAATGAAAAACTGTTTTTT. This sequence encodes CAWSRQGNEKLFF.

The rearrangement joins TRBV7-3 to TRBJ2-6; tentative D call: TRBD1 (6 bases). Per the germline V gene, CDR1 is SGHTA and CDR2 is FQGTGA. V dropped 4 bases and J dropped 4 bases, with 11 bases sitting between them. The CDR3 spans 15 residues. The DNA of the CDR3 is TGTGCCAGCAGCTCCGCAGGGGCCGGGGCCAACGTCCTGACTTTC. It yields the protein CASSSAGAGANVLTF.

V usage is TRBV12-2 and J usage is TRBJ1-3; TRBD1 was called by the table and not checked on the DNA. TRBV12-2 is designated a pseudogene. This CDR3 has 19 amino acids. The CDR3 loop reads CASRPPGQDYPLHGNTIYF. The CDR3 nucleotides read TGTGCAAGTCGCCCCCCCGGACAGGACTACCCTCTGCATGGAAACACCATATATTTT.

This clone was found a few times. The V call is TRBV24-1, the J call TRBJ2-2; 7 nucleotides match TRBD2. Germline loops: CDR1 KGHDR, CDR2 SFDVKD. The V gene end was trimmed by 4 bases and the J gene end by 3 bases; junction bases not matched to a gene: 7. This CDR3 is built from 16 residues. CDR3 DNA sequence: TGTGCCACCAGTGACGCGCTAGCGGTAGACACCGGGGAGCTGTTTTTT. Its protein product is CATSDALAVDTGELFF.

To note about this clone: The DNA is left out, because the CDR3 cannot be placed on it with certainty; the CDR3 is given as TCRdb lists it. This chain links TRBV21-1 with TRBJ1-2; the table names TRBD1, a call not compared with the DNA. TRBV21-1 is designated a pseudogene. The CDR3 length is 17 residues, termini included. CDR3 loop: CASNQFGQGAKPRGYTF.

The genes are TRBV9 and TRBJ2-2, with TRBD2 matching over 12 bases. This CDR3 contains 18 residues. With 0 bases clipped from V and 0 bases from J, the junction kept 3 bases outside the gene matches. CDR1 SGDLS and CDR2 YYNGEE come from the germline V gene. The CDR3 bases are TGTGCCAGCAGCGTAGGACTAGCGGGGGCCTCGAACACCGGGGAGCTGTTTTTT. Amino acids: CASSVGLAGASNTGELFF.

The genes are TRBV3-1 (or the pseudogene TRBV3-2) and TRBJ2-1, with 9 bases that match TRBD1. After removal of 3 bases from V and 10 bases from J, the junction contained 13 bases not matched to a gene. Germline V gene lookup returns CDR1 LGHDT and CDR2 YNNKEL (reference sequence). The length of the CDR3 is 16 residues. CDR3: CASSQKPGTGWFEQFF. Here the CDR3 DNA reads TGTGCCAGCAGCCAGAAGCCCGGGACAGGGTGGTTCGAGCAGTTCTTC.

The V call is TRBV10-2, the J call TRBJ2-3, with 9 bases lining up with TRBD2. In germline, CDR1 is WSHSY, CDR2 SAAADI. The length of the CDR3 is 16 residues. The trim removed 2 bases at V and 1 base at J, leaving 4 bases unmatched. The CDR3 nucleotides read TGCGCCAGCAGTGAGAGGCCTAGCGGGGGCACAGATACGCAGTATTTT. As protein: CASSERPSGGTDTQYF.

The gene calls are TRBV12-3 or TRBV12-4 and TRBJ2-1; the D is unclear. There are 12 residues in the CDR3. V was clipped by 7 bases and J by 6 bases, with 10 bases between them. CDR3 amino acids: CASTLRGNEQFF. In nucleotides, the CDR3 is TGTGCCAGCACCCTGCGAGGCAATGAGCAGTTCTTC.

The rearrangement uses TRBV7-9 and TRBJ1-1; D might be TRBD1 (6 bases). Germline values: CDR1 SEHNR, CDR2 FQNEAQ (reference sequence). The CDR3 has 14 amino acids. Trimming removed 5 bases from V and 5 bases from J, with 15 bases in between. This CDR3 reads CASSQRGSGTEAFF. CDR3 in DNA: TGTGCCAGCAGCCAGAGGGGGTCGGGGACTGAAGCTTTCTTT.

The chain combines TRBV2 with TRBJ1-1, with D possibly matching TRBD1 (5 bases). Germline lookup yields CDR1 SNHLY and CDR2 FYNNEI. The CDR3 totals 14 residues. The V and J ends lost 6 bases and 5 bases respectively, with 16 bases between them. The CDR3 DNA is TGTGCCAGCAGGGGGCAGGTGAGTCGTACTGAAGCTTTCTTT. Its protein is CASRGQVSRTEAFF.

V usage is TRBV24-1 and J usage is TRBJ2-3; D call uncertain. The V end lost 1 base, the J end lost 1 base, and 8 bases lay between the germline ends. Germline CDR1 KGHDR, CDR2 SFDVKD. The CDR3 has 15 residues. The CDR3 DNA follows: TGTGCCACCAGTGATTTAGATCGCGGCACAGATACGCAGTATTTT. Translating it yields CATSDLDRGTDTQYF.

The chain combines TRBV19 with TRBJ1-5; maybe TRBD1 (6 bases). In germline, CDR1 is LNHDA, CDR2 SQIVND (reference sequence). Trimming removed 3 bases from V and 2 bases from J, with 20 bases in between. The CDR3 sequence is 18 residues long. The CDR3 reads CASSIPYTGLRGNQPQHF. The DNA for the CDR3 is TGTGCCAGTAGTATTCCATATACAGGGCTAAGGGGCAATCAGCCCCAGCATTTT.

The gene calls are TRBV10-3 and TRBJ1-1, with D hard to call. CDR1 ENHRY and CDR2 SYGVKD come from the germline V gene. V was shortened by 7 bases and J by 4 bases, with 13 bases between the two germline ends. The CDR3 spans 13 residues. This CDR3 reads CAINQAEGTEAFF. CDR3 DNA: TGTGCCATCAATCAGGCTGAGGGCACTGAAGCTTTCTTT.

The chain employs TRBV13 and TRBJ1-6, with TRBD1 identical over 8 bases. After removal of 5 bases from V and 9 bases from J, the junction contained 12 bases not matched to a gene. In germline, CDR1 is PRHDT, CDR2 FYEKMQ (reference sequence). CDR3 size: 16 residues. CDR3 DNA: TGTGCCAGCAGCACTCCTGGACAGGGAGGTAGTTCACCCCTCCACTTT. Encoded protein: CASSTPGQGGSSPLHF. Together with reference TRBV13 and TRBJ1-6, the CDR3 gives the full variable domain: AAGVIQSPRHLIKEKRETATLKCYPIPRHDTVYWYQQGPGQDPQFLISFYEKMQSDKGSIPDRFSAQQFSDYHSELNMSSLELGDSALYFCASSTPGQGGSSPLHFGNGTRLTVT.

This clone has only a few counts. The CDR3 reads CASSPSSGASGNTIYF. The CDR3 DNA reads TGTGCCAGCAGCCCCTCGAGTGGGGCAAGCGGAAACACCATATATTTT. The chain combines TRBV7-8 with TRBJ1-3; D is perhaps TRBD1 (5 bases). Germline lookup yields CDR1 SGHVS and CDR2 FQNEAQ. V gave up 5 bases and J gave up 4 bases, with 18 bases separating them. The CDR3 spans 16 residues.

The chain employs TRBV27 and TRBJ1-2; 9 nucleotides match TRBD1. The CDR3 covers 15 residues. Germline assignment: CDR1 MNHEY and CDR2 SMNVEV (reference sequence). With V trimmed by 1 base and J by 5 bases, 5 bases remained unmatched. As DNA, the CDR3 is TGTGCCAGCAGTTTATTAGGACAGGGGTATTATGGCTACACCTTC. Translated, it gives CASSLLGQGYYGYTF.

The chain recombines TRBV27 with TRBJ1-2; possible D gene TRBD1, 5 bases. V was pared by 5 bases and J by 2 bases, with 18 bases between. CDR1 is MNHEY and CDR2 is SMNVEV in the germline V gene (reference sequence). This CDR3 has 16 amino acids. CDR3 in amino acids: CASSPLFPTGNYGYTF. CDR3 bases: TGTGCCAGCAGTCCGCTTTTCCCTACAGGCAACTATGGCTACACCTTC.

The CDR3 coding sequence is TGTGCCTGGACCGGGACAGGACGCGCAGATACGCAGTATTTT. This encodes CAWTGTGRADTQYF. The chain recombines TRBV30 with TRBJ2-3; TRBD1 aligns across 8 bases. The CDR3 totals 14 residues. V lost 4 bases, J lost 4 bases, and 7 bases stayed unmatched. The germline V gene has CDR1 GTSNPN and CDR2 SVGIG (reference sequence).

This chain uses TRBV19 with TRBJ1-3, with TRBD1 as a possible D gene (5 bases). V lost 3 bases and J 1 base, leaving 16 bases between the germline ends. The length of the CDR3 is 17 residues. In germline, CDR1 is LNHDA, CDR2 SQIVND (reference sequence). The CDR3 DNA reads TGTGCCAGTAGTATCCGTGGGGGGTCAGCGTCTGGAAACACCATATATTTT. It yields the protein CASSIRGGSASGNTIYF. Combining the CDR3 with reference TRBV19 and TRBJ1-3 gives the whole variable domain DGGITQSPKYLFRKEGQNVTLSCEQNLNHDAMYWYRQDPGQGLRLIYYSQIVNDFQKGDIAEGYSVSREKKESFPLTVTSAQKNPTAFYLCASSIRGGSASGNTIYFGEGSWLTVV.